The present T cell receptor (beta chain) was sequenced within a study of blood T cell repertoires in COVID-19. The V end lost 2 bases, the J end lost 2 bases, and 12 bases lay between the germline ends. Germline loops: CDR1 SGHNT, CDR2 YENEEA. The CDR3 extends over 15 amino acids. Libraries were prepared by immunoSEQ multiplex PCR; TCRdb keeps only in-frame clonotypes and omits some of them. The table records 87,000 or so clones, 80% to 90% of them present only once. This TCR came from a human donor with acute or convalescent COVID-19. The donor label of this sample is uncertain. This sequence joins TRBV11-3 and TRBJ2-5; possibly TRBD2 for D (5 bases). Sample: peripheral blood. The CDR3 bases are TGTGCCAGCAGCTTAAAAGGACGGACTCAAGAGACCCAGTACTTC. Translation gives CASSLKGRTQETQYF.